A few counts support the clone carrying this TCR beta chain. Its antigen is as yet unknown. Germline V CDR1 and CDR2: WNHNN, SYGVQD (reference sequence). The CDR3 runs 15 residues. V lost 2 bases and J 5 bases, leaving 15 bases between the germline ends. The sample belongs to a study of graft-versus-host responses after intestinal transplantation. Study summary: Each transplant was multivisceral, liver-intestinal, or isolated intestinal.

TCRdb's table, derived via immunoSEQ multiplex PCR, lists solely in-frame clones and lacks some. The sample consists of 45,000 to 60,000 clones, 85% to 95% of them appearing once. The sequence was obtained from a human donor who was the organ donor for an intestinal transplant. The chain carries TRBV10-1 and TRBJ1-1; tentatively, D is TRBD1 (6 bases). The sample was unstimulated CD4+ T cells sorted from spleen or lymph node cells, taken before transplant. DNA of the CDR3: TGCGCCAGCAGTGAGGAGGGGGGCCCCGAAACTGAAGCTTTCTTT. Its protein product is CASSEEGGPETEAFF.